The rows below give T cell receptor beta chains drawn from one sample of a study of vaccination effects on CD4 cells after COVID-19. The data were produced by immunoSEQ multiplex PCR, yet TCRdb's version contains in-frame clones alone and is incomplete. The sample contains around 49,000 clones, around 70% of which appear only once. These receptors lack a known antigen. The starting material was CD4+ T cells from PBMCs cultured without peptide, obtained after COVID-19 vaccination. The receptors shown here come from a human donor who received a COVID-19 vaccine. Both conserved end residues are part of each CDR3. A D gene is named only where the DNA matches it firmly. Expanded clones are given a class, and other clones once, few, many or no size at all.

D	J	V	size	CDR3	DNA
TRBD2	TRBJ2-4	TRBV28	.	CASSFQWAGGPESNIQYF	TGTGCCAGCAGTTTCCAATGGGCGGGAGGGCCGGAGTCAAACATTCAGTACTTC
TRBD2	TRBJ2-1	TRBV15	few	CATSRESVSEIAGGYYNEQFF	TGTGCCACCAGCAGAGAATCAGTTTCTGAAATAGCGGGAGGATATTACAATGAGCAGTTCTTC
TRBD1	TRBJ1-2	TRBV6-4	.	CASSPTGVNYGYTF	TGTGCCAGCAGCCCAACAGGGGTTAACTATGGCTACACCTTC
.	TRBJ2-1	TRBV6-5	.	CASSYSQETPRNEQFF	TGTGCCAGCAGTTACTCCCAGGAAACACCCCGCAATGAGCAGTTCTTC
TRBD1	TRBJ2-3	TRBV6-5	.	CASRGQESTDTQYF	TGTGCCAGCAGAGGACAGGAGAGCACAGATACGCAGTATTTT
.	TRBJ2-5	TRBV19	.	CASSIGTVETQYF	TGTGCCAGTAGTATAGGGACGGTCGAGACCCAGTACTTC
TRBD2	TRBJ2-7	TRBV6-5	.	CASRPRGTSGYEQYF	TGTGCCAGCAGACCCAGGGGGACTAGCGGGTACGAGCAGTACTTC
.	TRBJ2-2	TRBV9	.	CASSVAALGRGTGELFF	TGTGCCAGCAGCGTAGCAGCCTTGGGCAGGGGCACCGGGGAGCTGTTTTTT
.	TRBJ2-1	TRBV3-1/TRBV3-2	.	CASSRINNEQFF	TGTGCCAGCAGCAGGATTAACAATGAGCAGTTCTTC
.	TRBJ1-1	TRBV25-1	few	CASRDTGGTEAFF	TGTGCCAGCAGAGACACCGGTGGCACTGAAGCTTTCTTT
.	TRBJ1-1	TRBV7-9	few	CASSLGEIFTEAFF	TGTGCCAGCAGCCTAGGTGAGATTTTCACTGAAGCTTTCTTT
.	TRBJ2-2	TRBV14	.	CASSQVGTNTGELFF	TGTGCCAGCAGCCAAGTCGGGACGAACACCGGGGAGCTGTTTTTT
.	TRBJ1-1	TRBV7-9	.	CASSPGAPGGFEAFF	TGTGCCAGCAGCCCGGGAGCCCCCGGAGGTTTCGAAGCTTTCTTT
TRBD1	TRBJ2-2	TRBV30	once	CAWSVPGTVNTGELFF	TGTGCCTGGAGTGTCCCCGGGACAGTGAACACCGGGGAGCTGTTTTTT
.	TRBJ1-5	TRBV5-4	once	CASSTSTLPHQPQHF	TGTGCCAGCAGCACGTCCACCCTTCCACATCAGCCCCAGCATTTT
TRBD1	TRBJ1-4	TRBV6-5	.	CASFSGGEGGKLFF	TGTGCCAGCTTTTCAGGGGGCGAGGGGGGGAAACTGTTTTTT
.	TRBJ1-1	TRBV6-6	.	CASSSPGFSEAFF	TGTGCCAGCAGTTCGCCGGGGTTTTCTGAAGCTTTCTTT
TRBD2	TRBJ2-3	TRBV6-2/TRBV6-3	.	CASSTSGFTDTQYF	TGTGCCAGCAGTACTAGCGGATTCACAGATACGCAGTATTTT
.	TRBJ1-5	TRBV27	.	CASSSLQGSQPQHF	TGTGCCAGCAGTTCCCTACAGGGTAGTCAGCCCCAGCATTTT
TRBD1	TRBJ2-7	TRBV6-6	.	CASSTTGVEQYF	TGTGCCAGCAGTACAACAGGGGTCGAGCAGTACTTC
TRBD2	TRBJ2-2	TRBV7-9	.	CASSRLAGANSGELFF	TGTGCCAGCAGTCGGCTAGCGGGAGCTAACTCCGGGGAGCTGTTTTTT
.	TRBJ2-7	TRBV10-3	.	CAISDGGLKSYEQYF	TGTGCCATCAGTGATGGGGGGCTAAAGTCCTACGAGCAGTACTTC
.	TRBJ2-7	TRBV6-5	.	CATGGPNSYEQYF	TGTGCCACAGGTGGGCCCAACTCCTACGAGCAGTACTTC
.	TRBJ1-1	TRBV5-1	few	CASSPGARDGEAFF	TGCGCCAGCAGCCCGGGTGCTAGGGATGGTGAAGCTTTCTTT
.	TRBJ1-4	TRBV18	.	CASSPNPGAREKLFF	TGTGCCAGCTCACCTAACCCTGGAGCCCGAGAAAAACTGTTTTTT
TRBD1	TRBJ1-1	TRBV19	.	CASIGQGGTEAFF	TGTGCCAGTATTGGACAGGGTGGGACTGAAGCTTTCTTT
.	TRBJ1-1	TRBV6-5	.	CASSDSAEAFF	TGTGCCAGCAGCGACAGCGCTGAAGCTTTCTTT
TRBD1	TRBJ1-2	TRBV6-5	once	CASRDSGGYGYTF	TGTGCCAGCAGGGATTCAGGGGGCTATGGCTACACCTTC
.	TRBJ1-2	TRBV11-2	.	CASSFIGFGYGYTF	TGTGCCAGCAGCTTCATTGGGTTCGGCTATGGCTACACCTTC
.	TRBJ2-4	TRBV4-1	.	CASSQIFKGFGKNIQYF	TGCGCCAGCAGCCAAATCTTTAAGGGATTTGGCAAAAACATTCAGTACTTC
.	TRBJ1-3	TRBV14	.	CASSQTISGNTIYF	TGTGCCAGCAGCCAGACAATCTCTGGAAACACCATATATTTT
TRBD2	TRBJ2-2	TRBV5-1	.	CASSLAASGSLTGELFF	TGCGCCAGCAGCTTGGCGGCTAGCGGGAGTTTAACCGGGGAGCTGTTTTTT